This T cell receptor beta chain was found in a study of CD8+ T cells in alopecia areata. Sequencing templates came from extracted RNA that was reverse transcribed into cDNA. Data came from immunoSEQ multiplex PCR; TCRdb stores just in-frame clones and leaves some out. The repertoire includes around 200,000 clones, about three fifths of them detected once, and 10% to 15% sits in the top ten. Treatment given: oral pan-JAK inhibitor, 5-10 mg twice daily. Alopecia areata patients provided lesional scalp punch biopsies and peripheral blood, both collected for the study. A few counts support this clone. The receptor's source is a human donor with alopecia areata. The input for sequencing was CD8+ T cells sorted from blood, taken at week 24, from a patient treated with tofacitinib.

The CDR3 loop is CVPEGAYNEQFF. For the CDR3, the DNA is TGCGTGCCTGAGGGGGCATACAATGAGCAGTTCTTC. This chain connects TRBV29-1 to TRBJ2-1; TRBD1 aligns across 7 bases. The germline gives CDR1 SQVTM, CDR2 ANQGSEA. CDR3 length: 12 residues.